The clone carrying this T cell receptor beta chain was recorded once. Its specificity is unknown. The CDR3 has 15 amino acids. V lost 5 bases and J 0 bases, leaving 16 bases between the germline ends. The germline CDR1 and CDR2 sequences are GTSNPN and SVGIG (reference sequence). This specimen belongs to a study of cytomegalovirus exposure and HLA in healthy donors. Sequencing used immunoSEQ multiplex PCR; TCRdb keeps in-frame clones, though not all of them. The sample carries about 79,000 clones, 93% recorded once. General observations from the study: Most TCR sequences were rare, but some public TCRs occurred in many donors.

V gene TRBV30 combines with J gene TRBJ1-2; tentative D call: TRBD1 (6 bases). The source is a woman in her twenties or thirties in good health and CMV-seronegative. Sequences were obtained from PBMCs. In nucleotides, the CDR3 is TGTGCCTGGGACAGGCAAACCGCTTCTAACTATGGCTACACCTTC. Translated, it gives CAWDRQTASNYGYTF.